Listed below are T cell receptor beta chains from one sample, sequenced in a study of T cells in Graves' hyperthyroidism and ophthalmopathy. TCRdb reprocessed the multiplex PCR reads with MiXCR, giving one entry per CDR3 protein. Of around 350,000 distinct CDR3 sequences listed, 13% to 15% are singletons. The material sequenced was blood. These TCRs come from a woman aged 25 to 39 with Graves' ophthalmopathy. Both conserved end residues are trimmed from each CDR3. Only part of the rows carry a size: once, few, many, or a class if the clone is expanded.

TRBJ2-7 - TRBV19 ASSLMGQTYEQY
TRBJ2-7 few TRBV27 ASSFAETYEQY
TRBJ2-3 many TRBV30 AWERGPTDTQY
TRBJ2-2 many TRBV30 AWSPQVAELGGELF
TRBJ2-7 many TRBV7-9 ASSPAANRYEQY
TRBJ2-1 many TRBV10-3 AISESTSVPYNEQF
TRBJ2-5 many TRBV18 ASSPSSKEETQY
TRBJ2-2 many TRBV2 ASSDLVYGELF
TRBJ2-7 many TRBV11-2 ASSLYTVGGSYEQY
TRBJ2-3 - TRBV7-2 ASSPGVALATDTQY
TRBJ2-7 many TRBV7-8 ASRPRGARVYEQY
TRBJ2-3 - TRBV20-1 SASLAGGGTSLGTDTQY
TRBJ2-7 many TRBV12-3/TRBV12-4 ASGGVTSYEQY
TRBJ2-2 many TRBV7-9 ASRRGVTTGELF
TRBJ2-7 many TRBV6-1 ASEHRDRGYEQY
TRBJ1-2 few TRBV7-9 ASSKNYGYT
TRBJ2-3 few TRBV7-3 ASSHLRGGQRGTDTQY
TRBJ1-6 many TRBV3-1 ASSLGQGNSPLH
TRBJ1-5 many TRBV12-3/TRBV12-4 ASSFQGLGPQH
TRBJ2-1 many TRBV7-8 ASSYQHLAGGINEQF
TRBJ2-2 few TRBV10-2 ASSELTLDGELF
TRBJ2-7 many TRBV24-1 ATSDRTGKGPYEQY
TRBJ2-5 many TRBV28 ATCGAAKETQY
TRBJ2-7 many TRBV5-5 ASSPTGDSSYEQY
TRBJ2-5 - TRBV6-1 ASDRGGGTYQETQY
TRBJ1-5 many TRBV12-3/TRBV12-4 ASSAGNSNQPQH
TRBJ2-1 few TRBV7-9 ASSRAGGRGGVSDEQF
TRBJ2-2 many TRBV7-2 ASSLRVLAGEIGELF
TRBJ1-6 few TRBV10-2 ASSRTVENNSPLH
TRBJ2-7 - TRBV6-1 ASSEGLAVSYEQY
TRBJ2-7 many TRBV28 ASSVSGGYYEQY
TRBJ2-5 few TRBV30 AWSGGGQRETQY
TRBJ2-2 many TRBV3-1 ASLGTTGELF
TRBJ2-1 many TRBV5-1 AEKVRGFHNEQF
TRBJ1-2 few TRBV15 ATSREGAGGYT
TRBJ1-4 - TRBV27 ASSLFPLEKLF
TRBJ1-2 many TRBV7-2 ASSLVGGQGGYGYT
TRBJ1-5 many TRBV20-1 SASYGRNQPQH
TRBJ1-5 - TRBV5-5 ASSSSGTGVFNQPQH
TRBJ1-5 many TRBV28 ASRGGTGSNQPQH
TRBJ2-7 many TRBV7-8 ASSLGWGRTYEQY
TRBJ2-3 many TRBV29-1 SVDDGGGRDTQY
TRBJ1-1 many TRBV6-2/TRBV6-3 ASSYGDLVDTEAF
TRBJ2-7 few TRBV5-4 ASSSSQRGGLEQY
TRBJ1-6 - TRBV7-9 ASSLGTPGESSPLH
TRBJ2-3 - TRBV24-1 ATRKNPGPYTDTQY
TRBJ2-1 - TRBV11-2 ASSRGKNEQF
TRBJ2-5 many TRBV18 ASSPLQGASETQY
TRBJ2-5 many TRBV7-6 ASSLVLDGGGHVETQY
TRBJ1-6 - TRBV6-2/TRBV6-3 ASKTGTGGYTPLH
TRBJ2-5 many TRBV2 ASSEINPETQY
TRBJ1-6 many TRBV12-3/TRBV12-4 ASSKSTGYNSPLH
TRBJ1-6 many TRBV19 ASSIGETGVGSPLH
TRBJ1-6 many TRBV12-3/TRBV12-4 ASTHTGGNSPLH
TRBJ2-3 few TRBV24-1 ATSDPPSDTQY
TRBJ2-3 many TRBV30 AWTAGLPTDTQY
TRBJ1-1 - TRBV3-1 ASSPQVTNTGAF
TRBJ2-3 - TRBV13 ASSSGTITDTQY
TRBJ2-7 - TRBV9 ASSATTGAQTYEQY
TRBJ1-2 many TRBV11-2 ASTPDMTSWYT